Following are 2 T cell receptor beta chains from one sample sequenced in a study of CD8+ T cells in alopecia areata. Combined cutaneous lymph node cells underwent sorting by CD4, CD8alpha, NKG2D, NKG2ACE and additional markers. RNA was extracted and reverse transcribed into cDNA as the sequencing template. This table comes from immunoSEQ multiplex PCR, and its TCRdb copy is limited to in-frame clones, with some not included. This sample has under 350,000 clones and no singletons, with more than 0.95% in the ten largest. The sample was CD4+ T cells sorted from a lymph node. The receptors here all came from a C3H/HeJ mouse with alopecia areata. MHC haplotype of the mouse line: H2-k.

This clone appeared a few times. Mouse germline and gene names are used. The read falls 4 residues short of the CDR3 end, and the missing part is taken from the germline J gene. The chain employs TRBV19 and TRBJ2-1; maybe TRBD2 (6 bases). The V end lost 4 bases, the J end lost 5 bases, and 10 bases lay between the germline ends. The germline CDR1 and CDR2 sequences are FNHDT and SITEND (reference sequence). This CDR3 comprises 13 residues. CDR3 sequence reads: CASSPGGDAEQFF. The covered CDR3 bases are TGTGCCAGCAGTCCGGGGGGAGATGCT.

Worth noting for this clone: Germline and genes: mouse. With the read ending 4 residues before the CDR3 end, the germline J gene is used to fill in that end. The rearrangement links TRBV16 to TRBJ2-1, with 8 bases identical to TRBD1. The CDR3 extends over 13 amino acids. CDR1 SGHSA and CDR2 FRNQAP come from the germline V gene. The sequenced part of the CDR3 DNA is TGTGATAGGGACAGGCATAACTATGCT. This encodes CDRDRHNYA. The whole CDR3 sequence is CDRDRHNYAEQFF.